This passage covers 9 T cell receptor beta chains from one sample sequenced in a study of T cell responses to AZD1222 COVID-19 vaccine. Clones were read by immunoSEQ multiplex PCR, and TCRdb kept only the in-frame ones, dropping some. The table shows tens of thousands of clones, with approximately 85% occurring only once. The starting material was peripheral blood, obtained 28 days after the second AZD1222 dose. These receptor sequences come from an adult who received the AZD1222 COVID-19 vaccine.

This chain joins TRBV12-3 or TRBV12-4 and TRBJ1-2; D perhaps matches TRBD1 (5 bases). The ends were cut back, 4 bases at V and 6 bases at J, with 12 bases in the middle. The CDR3 is 13 amino acids. CDR3 nucleotide sequence: TGTGCCAGCAGTTGGGGCAACCTAAATGGCTACACCTTC. It encodes CASSWGNLNGYTF.

The chain joins TRBV9 to TRBJ2-7, with D uncertain. V was pared by 0 bases and J by 3 bases, with 7 bases between. Germline CDR1 and CDR2: SGDLS and YYNGEE. The CDR3 is 13 residues long. CDR3 nucleotide sequence: TGTGCCAGCAGCGTAGACACCAGCTACGAGCAGTACTTC. Its protein is CASSVDTSYEQYF.

This chain connects TRBV14 to TRBJ1-6; D remains unclear. V was pared by 0 bases and J by 4 bases, with 10 bases between. CDR1 SGHDN and CDR2 FVKESK come from the germline V gene. This CDR3 region has 16 residues. The CDR3 nucleotides are TGTGCCAGCAGCCAAGAAAGGCAGGCGTATAATTCACCCCTCCACTTT. It translates to CASSQERQAYNSPLHF.

This rearrangement joins TRBV4-3 to TRBJ1-2, with unresolved D. Trimming cost V 4 bases and J 2 bases, with 11 bases left between them. Germline CDR1 LGHNA, CDR2 YSLEER. CDR3 length: 14 residues. CDR3 DNA: TGCGCCAGCAGCCGAGGCGACGGCAACTATGGCTACACCTTC. Translated, it gives CASSRGDGNYGYTF.

This sequence joins TRBV5-1 and TRBJ1-1; the match to TRBD1 covers 7 bases. CDR1 and CDR2 (germline): SGHRS, YFSETQ. The CDR3 extends over 13 amino acids. Germline trimming cut 8 bases from V and 1 base from J; bases unmatched to any gene: 5. CDR3 sequence reads: CASGDRANTEAFF. The CDR3 nucleotides are TGCGCCAGTGGAGACAGGGCGAACACTGAAGCTTTCTTT.

The V call is TRBV5-1, the J call TRBJ2-3; 11 bases agree with TRBD1. This CDR3 contains 18 residues. Per the germline V gene, CDR1 is SGHRS and CDR2 is YFSETQ. Trimming cost V 4 bases and J 1 base; bases outside gene matches: 11. CDR3 sequence: CASSAPPGQGGGTDTQYF. The DNA for the CDR3 is TGCGCCAGCAGCGCGCCACCGGGACAGGGGGGGGGCACAGATACGCAGTATTTT.

V gene TRBV19 combines with J gene TRBJ2-7; D ambiguous. V was clipped by 5 bases and J by 4 bases, with 15 bases between them. CDR3 size: 14 residues. Germline CDR1 is LNHDA and CDR2 is SQIVND (reference sequence). CDR3 in DNA: TGTGCCAGTAGTTCCGTGGAAGATCATTACGAGCAGTACTTC. It codes for CASSSVEDHYEQYF.

The chain couples TRBV5-4 to TRBJ1-3; D is unresolved. The CDR3 contains 16 residues. V shed 0 bases and J shed 4 bases, with 14 bases lying between them. Looked up from germline, CDR1 is SGHNT and CDR2 is YYREEE (reference sequence). This CDR3 is CASSLDSDYAGNTIYF. CDR3 nucleotide sequence: TGTGCCAGCAGCTTGGACTCGGACTACGCGGGAAACACCATATATTTT.

The CDR3 region is CASSLGRLNSGNTIYF. The CDR3 DNA reads TGTGCCAGCAGCCTCGGGAGACTGAACTCTGGAAACACCATATATTTT. The rearrangement joins TRBV28 to TRBJ1-3; the D is unclear. Germline CDR1 MDHEN, CDR2 SYDVKM. Trimming took 6 bases from V and 0 from J, leaving 15 bases between them. The CDR3 has 16 residues.